The T cell receptor beta chain described here comes from a study of OX40 agonist ivuxolimab in advanced cancers. General study findings and limits: In a subset of nonresponders, normalized T-cell clonal expansion was also low. Among patients with partial responses at 0.1-3.0 mg/kg, clonal expansion was among the lowest. Expanded peripheral T cells had an undetermined antigen specificity.

The CDR3 contains 15 residues. V was shortened by 6 bases and J by 0 bases, with 15 bases between the two germline ends. Germline CDR1 is SNHLY and CDR2 is FYNNEI. Sequencing used immunoSEQ multiplex PCR; TCRdb keeps in-frame clones, though not all of them. Among roughly 80,000 clones listed, under 95% were seen once. As for this clone: What it binds is not known.

Source: CD4+ or CD8+ T cells sorted from blood, taken in a trial of the OX40 agonist ivuxolimab. The TCR was taken from an adult with an advanced solid tumor such as melanoma, head and neck, liver or kidney cancer. V and J are TRBV2 and TRBJ2-7; maybe TRBD1 (6 bases). CDR3 region: CASRGETGVSYEQYF. Here the CDR3 DNA reads TGTGCCAGCAGGGGGGAGACAGGAGTCTCCTACGAGCAGTACTTC.